What follows are 10 T cell receptor beta chains derived from one specimen sequenced in a study of shared clonotypes between healthy human individuals. The table came from immunoSEQ multiplex PCR; TCRdb's copy has only in-frame clones and leaves some out. The repertoire holds approximately 940,000 clones, with 70% to 85% as singletons. Sequenced input: memory CD4+ T cells sorted from blood. Sample subset: CD45RA-negative fraction. The receptors shown here come from a man younger than 30 in good health.

This clone was counted a single time. The chain couples TRBV7-2 to TRBJ1-2; possible D gene TRBD1, 5 bases. V was cut by 0 bases and J by 4 bases, with 9 bases left in between. The CDR3 sequence is 14 residues long. Germline CDR1 reads SGHTA; CDR2 reads FQGNSA. The CDR3 is CASSLAQGTYGYTF. The CDR3 DNA sequence: TGTGCCAGCAGCTTAGCGCAGGGAACCTATGGCTACACCTTC.

The genes are TRBV11-2 and TRBJ1-1; TRBD1 might be the D (6 bases). The CDR3 runs 14 residues. The V end lost 5 bases, the J end lost 4 bases, and 14 bases lay between the germline ends. CDR1 and CDR2 (germline): SGHAT, FQNNGV. Here the CDR3 reads CASSRRGGATEAFF. CDR3 DNA: TGTGCCAGCAGCCGCAGGGGTGGGGCCACTGAAGCTTTCTTT.

CDR3 in DNA: TGTGCCAGCAGCCCCAAGGGGCTAGCGGTCGGACCGGACAATGAGCAGTTCTTC. Protein sequence: CASSPKGLAVGPDNEQFF. The rearrangement uses TRBV7-8 and TRBJ2-1; 7 bases match TRBD2. Trimming cost V 5 bases and J 5 bases; bases outside gene matches: 18. CDR1 and CDR2 (germline): SGHVS, FQNEAQ. The CDR3 totals 18 residues.

The V gene is TRBV27, the J gene TRBJ1-1; D uncertain. The CDR3 length is 13 residues. Germline V CDR1 and CDR2: MNHEY, SMNVEV (reference sequence). V lost 6 bases, J lost 5 bases, and 13 bases lay in between. CDR3 in DNA: TGTGCCAGCAGCCGGATCCTAACGACTGAAGCTTTCTTT. Amino acid sequence: CASSRILTTEAFF.

This clone was recorded many times. V is TRBV6-1 and J is TRBJ2-3; D unclear. V gave up 3 bases and J gave up 4 bases, with 14 bases separating them. CDR1 is MNHNS, CDR2 SASEGT, per germline. The CDR3 has 15 amino acids. The DNA of the CDR3 is TGTGCCAGCAGTGAGGGGATAGGTGGAGCAGATACGCAGTATTTT. Its translation is CASSEGIGGADTQYF.

The genes are TRBV6-1 and TRBJ1-3, with 7 bases aligning to TRBD1. V gave up 8 bases and J gave up 2 bases; unmatched junction bases: 9. Germline loops: CDR1 MNHNS, CDR2 SASEGT. The CDR3 runs 15 residues. The CDR3 spells CASPDLTGAGNTIYF. For the CDR3, the DNA is TGTGCCAGCCCAGATTTAACAGGGGCTGGAAACACCATATATTTT.

The rearrangement uses TRBV5-4 and TRBJ2-7; TRBD2 matches 8 bases. J was trimmed by 3 bases and V by 4 bases; bases with no gene match: 9. This CDR3 has 15 residues. Germline lookup yields CDR1 SGHNT and CDR2 YYREEE (reference sequence). The DNA for the CDR3 is TGTGCCAGCAGCCCTTCGGGGGGGGGTGGCTACGAGCAGTACTTC. Protein: CASSPSGGGGYEQYF. The full variable domain, its missing parts supplied by reference TRBV5-4 and TRBJ2-7, is ETGVTQSPTHLIKTRGQQVTLRCSSQSGHNTVSWYQQALGQGPQFIFQYYREEENGRGNFPPRFSGLQFPNYSSELNVNALELDDSALYLCASSPSGGGGYEQYFGPGTRLTVT.

The chain carries TRBV29-1 and TRBJ2-1, with a possible D match to TRBD1 (5 bases). This CDR3 has 13 amino acids. CDR1 SQVTM and CDR2 ANQGSEA come from the germline V gene. Trimming left V 1 base short and J 9 bases short, with 13 bases between. The CDR3 sequence is CSVEVESRGEQFF. DNA of the CDR3: TGCAGCGTTGAAGTTGAGTCTAGGGGTGAGCAGTTCTTC.

As regards this clone: This may be a read error: a much more frequent sequence differs by one nucleotide. This sample also contains other DNA sequences that code for the same CDR3. V gene TRBV7-2 combines with J gene TRBJ2-3; D gene ambiguous. The ends were cut back, 3 bases at V and 0 bases at J, with 7 bases in the middle. Germline assignment: CDR1 SGHTA and CDR2 FQGNSA. The CDR3 is 14 amino acids. The CDR3 coding sequence is TGTGCCAGCAGCTTCGGGCCTAGCACAGATACGCAGTATTTT. It translates to CASSFGPSTDTQYF.

The chain uses TRBV18 and TRBJ1-2; D is ambiguous. Trimming cost V 4 bases and J 8 bases, with 11 bases left between them. This CDR3 has 12 residues. Per the germline V gene, CDR1 is KGHSH and CDR2 is LQKENI. The DNA for the CDR3 is TGTGCCAGCTCACTTGAGCTAGGCGGCTACACCTTC. It translates to CASSLELGGYTF.